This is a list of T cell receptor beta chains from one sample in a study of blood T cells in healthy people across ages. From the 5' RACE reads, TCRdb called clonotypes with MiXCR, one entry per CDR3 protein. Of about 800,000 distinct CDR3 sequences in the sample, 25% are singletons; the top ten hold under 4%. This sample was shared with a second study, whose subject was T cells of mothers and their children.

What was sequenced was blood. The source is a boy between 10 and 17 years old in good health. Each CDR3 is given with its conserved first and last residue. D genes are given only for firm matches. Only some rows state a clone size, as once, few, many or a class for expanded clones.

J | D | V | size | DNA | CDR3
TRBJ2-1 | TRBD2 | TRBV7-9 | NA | TGTGCCAGCAGCCCCTCTACTAGCGGGGGGAATGAGCAGTTCTTC | CASSPSTSGGNEQFF
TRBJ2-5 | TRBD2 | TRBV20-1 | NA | TGCAGTGCTATTAGCGGGAGGGCCGGGACCCAGTACTTC | CSAISGRAGTQYF
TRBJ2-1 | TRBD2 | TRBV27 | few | TGTGCCAGCAGTTTATGGGTAGCGGGTTCCTACAATGAGCAGTTCTTC | CASSLWVAGSYNEQFF
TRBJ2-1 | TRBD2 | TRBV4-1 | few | TGCGCCAGCAGCCGAGACCTAGCGGGGGGCGGTAATGAGCAGTTCTTC | CASSRDLAGGGNEQFF
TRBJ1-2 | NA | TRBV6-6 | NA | TGTGCCAGCAACCAGGGGCGAGAATATGGCTACACCTTC | CASNQGREYGYTF
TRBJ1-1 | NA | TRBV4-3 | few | TGCGCCAGCAGCCAGGACAACGGATATACAAACACTGAAGCTTTCTTT | CASSQDNGYTNTEAFF
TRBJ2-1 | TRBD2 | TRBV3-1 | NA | TGTGCCAGCAATCCCGGGGGGGCCAATGAGCAGTTCTTC | CASNPGGANEQFF
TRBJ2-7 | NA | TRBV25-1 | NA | TGTGCCAGCAGTGAATATGGGGCTCAGGGCTACGAGCAGTACTTC | CASSEYGAQGYEQYF
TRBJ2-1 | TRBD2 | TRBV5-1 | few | TGCGCCAGCAGCCCGCCCAACAGCGGGAGGCCCTACAATGAGCAGTTCTTC | CASSPPNSGRPYNEQFF
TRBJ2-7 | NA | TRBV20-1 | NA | TGCAGTGCTTCAGACACCTCCTCCTACGAGCAGTACTTC | CSASDTSSYEQYF
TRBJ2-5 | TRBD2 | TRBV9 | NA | TGTGCCAGCAGCGTAGATCTAGCGGGAGTTGAGACCCAGTACTTC | CASSVDLAGVETQYF
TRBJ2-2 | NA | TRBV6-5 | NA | TGTGCCAGCAGTTACGGGGGGGCGCATTCCGGGGAGCTGTTTTTT | CASSYGGAHSGELFF
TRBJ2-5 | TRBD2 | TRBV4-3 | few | TGCGCCAGCAGCCTTCGGTGGCGGGAGGTACAAGAGACCCAGTACTTC | CASSLRWREVQETQYF
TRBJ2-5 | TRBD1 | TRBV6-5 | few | TGTGCCAGCAGTTACGCGTACAGGGGGAATCGATATGAGACCCAGTACTTC | CASSYAYRGNRYETQYF
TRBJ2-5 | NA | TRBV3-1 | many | TGTGCCAGCAGCCAGATCCAAGAGACCCAGTACTTC | CASSQIQETQYF
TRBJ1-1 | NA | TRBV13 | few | TGTGCCAGCAGCTCCGCCCCTGGGGTCACTGAAGCTTTCTTT | CASSSAPGVTEAFF
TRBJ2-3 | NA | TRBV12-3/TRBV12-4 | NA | TGTGCCAGCAGGGGGGGGGCGGGAGATACGCAGTATTTT | CASRGGAGDTQYF
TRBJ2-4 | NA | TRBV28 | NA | TGTGCCAGCAGTGGGAGGACAGAAAACATTCAGTACTTC | CASSGRTENIQYF
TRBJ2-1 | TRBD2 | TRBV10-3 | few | TGTGCCATCAGTGCCTTAGCGGGAGAGGGTGAGCAGTTCTTC | CAISALAGEGEQFF
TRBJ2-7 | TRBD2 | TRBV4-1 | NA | TGCGCCAGCAGCCAAGAAACCCTAGCGGCCTACGAGCAGTACTTC | CASSQETLAAYEQYF
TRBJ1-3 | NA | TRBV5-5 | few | TGTGCCAGCAGCTTGTTGATACCTGGAAACACCATATATTTT | CASSLLIPGNTIYF
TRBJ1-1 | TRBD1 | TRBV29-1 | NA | TGCAGCGGCACGGGACAGAGGATGACGGAAGCTTTCTTT | CSGTGQRMTEAFF
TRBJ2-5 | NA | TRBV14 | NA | TGTGCCAGCAGCCAAAGGGGGTCACCCCAAGAGACCCAGTACTTC | CASSQRGSPQETQYF
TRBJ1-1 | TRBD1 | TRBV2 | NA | TGTGCCAGCAGCGTACAGGGGGGGCAAGCTTTCTTT | CASSVQGGQAFF
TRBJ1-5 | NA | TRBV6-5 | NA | TGTGCCAGCAGTATAATCGGGGGCTTCGGGGGTCAGCCCCAGCATTTT | CASSIIGGFGGQPQHF
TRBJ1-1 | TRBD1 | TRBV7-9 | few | TGTGCCAGCAGCGCGACAGGGCCCACTGAAGCTTTCTTT | CASSATGPTEAFF
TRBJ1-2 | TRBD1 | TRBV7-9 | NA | TGTGCCAGCAGCCTACAGGGGGCAATGGCCTATGGCTACACCTTC | CASSLQGAMAYGYTF
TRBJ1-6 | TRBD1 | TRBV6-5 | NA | TGTGCCAGCATGATGACAGGGTCTTCACCCCTCCACTTT | CASMMTGSSPLHF
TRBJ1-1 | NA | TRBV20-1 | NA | TGCAGTGCCCCTCGAAACACTGAAGCTTTCTTT | CSAPRNTEAFF